What follows are 26 T cell receptor beta chains derived from one specimen sequenced in a study of cytomegalovirus exposure and HLA in healthy donors. It was with 60 Vbeta and 13 Jbeta primers that the PCR ran. Measured with immunoSEQ multiplex PCR; TCRdb has only the in-frame clones, and not every one. The sample includes more than 95,000 clones, around 75% seen only once; the top ten take around 2.1%. The sample comprised PBMCs. The source of these receptors is a man aged 25 to 40 in good health and CMV-seronegative.

The chain joins TRBV5-1 to TRBJ2-3, with a tentative D call TRBD1 (6 bases). Germline assignment: CDR1 SGHRS and CDR2 YFSETQ. The CDR3 spans 15 residues. V was shortened by 4 bases and J by 0 bases, with 12 bases between the two germline ends. The CDR3 coding sequence is TGCGCCAGCAGCCCAGGGACATTTAGCACAGATACGCAGTATTTT. Its protein product is CASSPGTFSTDTQYF.

V gene TRBV13 combines with J gene TRBJ2-4; TRBD2 matches at 8 bases. CDR1 PRHDT and CDR2 FYEKMQ come from the germline V gene (reference sequence). With V trimmed by 5 bases and J by 6 bases, 6 bases remained unmatched. This CDR3 has 14 residues. CDR3 nucleotide sequence: TGTGCCAGCAGCCGACGAAGCGGGGGAAACATTCAGTACTTC. Translation gives CASSRRSGGNIQYF.

This clone was picked up one time. The chain joins TRBV7-9 to TRBJ2-2, with D possibly being TRBD2 (6 bases). Trimming stripped 4 bases from V and 7 bases from J, with 7 bases between. From germline, CDR1 is SEHNR and CDR2 FQNEAQ (reference sequence). The CDR3 runs 12 residues. The CDR3 protein is CASSSGDGELFF. The CDR3 DNA reads TGTGCCAGCAGCTCGGGGGACGGGGAGCTGTTTTTT.

The chain joins TRBV28 to TRBJ2-7; 7 bases match TRBD2. In germline, CDR1 is MDHEN, CDR2 SYDVKM. There are 14 residues in the CDR3. Trimming removed 2 bases from V and 6 bases from J; junction bases left unmatched: 7. CDR3 in amino acids: CASSLPSGYLEQYF. The CDR3 nucleotides read TGTGCCAGCAGTTTACCTAGCGGCTACCTCGAGCAGTACTTC.

The CDR3 DNA sequence: TGTGCCAGCACCCGCGGGGGAAGCACAGATACGCAGTATTTT. Protein sequence: CASTRGGSTDTQYF. The chain employs TRBV9 and TRBJ2-3, with 7 bases identical to TRBD2. The V gene's germline CDR1 is SGDLS and CDR2 YYNGEE. The CDR3 has 14 amino acids. V was pared by 6 bases and J by 0 bases, with 4 bases of the junction left unmatched.

This clone was seen many times. The chain employs TRBV27 and TRBJ2-7; possibly TRBD2 for D (6 bases). V was shortened by 5 bases and J by 0 bases, with 14 bases between the two germline ends. The CDR3 runs to 15 residues. Germline lookup yields CDR1 MNHEY and CDR2 SMNVEV (reference sequence). For the CDR3, the DNA is TGTGCCAGCAGTCTGAGCGGGCAGTTCTCCTACGAGCAGTACTTC. It yields the protein CASSLSGQFSYEQYF.

The V gene is TRBV4-1, the J gene TRBJ1-2, with D possibly being TRBD1 (6 bases). V was clipped by 0 bases and J by 5 bases, with 16 bases between them. This CDR3 is built from 16 residues. The germline gives CDR1 MGHRA, CDR2 YSYEKL. Here the CDR3 DNA reads TGCGCCAGCAGCCAAGAAGGGGGGGGGCCGGGTTATGGCTACACCTTC. This translates into CASSQEGGGPGYGYTF.

The chain recombines TRBV7-6 with TRBJ2-7; 8 nucleotides agree with TRBD1. The ends lost 5 bases at V and 0 bases at J; junction bases unmatched: 18. Germline V gene data show CDR1 as SGHVS and CDR2 as FNYEAQ. This CDR3 is 19 amino acids long. CDR3: CASSPDGRQGFLSSYEQYF. CDR3 DNA: TGTGCCAGCAGCCCCGATGGGAGACAGGGGTTCTTATCCTCCTACGAGCAGTACTTC.

The chain has TRBV10-3 and TRBJ2-5; 7 bases align to TRBD2. The germline gives CDR1 ENHRY, CDR2 SYGVKD. Trimming cost V 2 bases and J 5 bases; bases outside gene matches: 11. The CDR3 spans 16 residues. CDR3 sequence: CAISERSGDERETQYF. CDR3 DNA: TGTGCCATCAGTGAGAGGAGCGGGGACGAACGGGAGACCCAGTACTTC.

The rearrangement joins TRBV18 to TRBJ2-7; a weak D match, TRBD1 (5 bases). V was pared by 6 bases and J by 3 bases, with 9 bases between. CDR1 is KGHSH, CDR2 LQKENI, per germline. The CDR3 has 12 residues. The CDR3 region has the DNA TGTGCCAGCTCTTCAGACAGCTACGAGCAGTACTTC. It encodes CASSSDSYEQYF.

The chain carries TRBV19 and TRBJ2-7, with D tentatively TRBD2 (6 bases). Per the germline V gene, CDR1 is LNHDA and CDR2 is SQIVND (reference sequence). CDR3 length: 15 amino acids. V was clipped by 3 bases and J by 3 bases, with 15 bases between them. As DNA, the CDR3 is TGTGCCAGTAGTATCCGGGCCACCGGGGGCTACGAGCAGTACTTC. This sequence encodes CASSIRATGGYEQYF. The full variable domain, completed using reference TRBV19 and TRBJ2-7, is DGGITQSPKYLFRKEGQNVTLSCEQNLNHDAMYWYRQDPGQGLRLIYYSQIVNDFQKGDIAEGYSVSREKKESFPLTVTSAQKNPTAFYLCASSIRATGGYEQYFGPGTRLTVT.

The chain has TRBV10-3 and TRBJ1-1, with D possibly TRBD1 on 6 matching bases. Germline CDR1 reads ENHRY; CDR2 reads SYGVKD. The CDR3 spans 12 residues. Trimming left V 10 bases short and J 4 bases short, with 13 bases between. The CDR3 DNA reads TGTGCCACTGGCGGGGGCGGCACTGAAGCTTTCTTT. As protein: CATGGGGTEAFF.

The chain links TRBV19 to TRBJ2-7, with D tentatively TRBD2 (5 bases). V shed 4 bases and J shed 4 bases, with 14 bases lying between them. Germline V gene lookup returns CDR1 LNHDA and CDR2 SQIVND (reference sequence). CDR3 length: 14 residues. In DNA, the CDR3 is TGTGCCAGTAGTAGTACGGGGAATTGGTACGAGCAGTACTTC. Its protein is CASSSTGNWYEQYF. The full variable domain, rest sourced from reference TRBV19 and TRBJ2-7, is DGGITQSPKYLFRKEGQNVTLSCEQNLNHDAMYWYRQDPGQGLRLIYYSQIVNDFQKGDIAEGYSVSREKKESFPLTVTSAQKNPTAFYLCASSSTGNWYEQYFGPGTRLTVT.

The chain employs TRBV27 and TRBJ2-4, with 7 nucleotides matching TRBD1. Germline CDR1 is MNHEY and CDR2 is SMNVEV (reference sequence). This CDR3 has 16 residues. V dropped 3 bases and J dropped 5; count of bases not matched to a gene: 10. The CDR3 DNA follows: TGTGCCAGCAGTTTCGACAGGGAGAGGGGTCAAAACATTCAGTACTTC. Residues: CASSFDRERGQNIQYF.

The CDR3 here is CASLLGAAYEQYF. CDR3 nucleotides: TGTGCCAGTCTACTTGGGGCAGCCTACGAGCAGTACTTC. V usage is TRBV5-6 and J usage is TRBJ2-7; maybe TRBD1 (5 bases). V was cut by 8 bases and J by 2 bases, with 14 bases left in between. CDR1 SGHDT and CDR2 YYEEEE come from the germline V gene. There are 13 residues in the CDR3.

The J gene is TRBJ1-3, the V gene TRBV28; a weak D match, TRBD1 (5 bases). CDR1 MDHEN and CDR2 SYDVKM come from the germline V gene. The CDR3 has 13 amino acids. The V end lost 9 bases, the J end lost 3 bases, and 12 bases lay between the germline ends. The CDR3 DNA sequence: TGTGCCAGTCACGGGGGGGTTGGAAACACCATATATTTT. Translation: CASHGGVGNTIYF.

The chain's CDR3 is CASSKSPGQGCIFSPLHF. The CDR3 DNA reads as TGTGCCAGCAGCAAAAGCCCGGGACAGGGCTGTATCTTTTCACCCCTCCACTTT. The gene calls are TRBV21-1 and TRBJ1-6; no DNA check was done on the table's D call, TRBD1. TRBV21-1 is given as a pseudogene. This CDR3 is built from 18 residues.

This clone has only a few counts. The chain uses TRBV9 and TRBJ2-1; D unclear. CDR1 and CDR2 from the germline V gene are SGDLS and YYNGEE. CDR3 length: 13 residues. Trimming left V 2 bases short and J 4 bases short, with 7 bases between. CDR3 region: CASSVFSYNEQFF. The CDR3 DNA reads TGTGCCAGCAGCGTTTTTTCTTACAATGAGCAGTTCTTC.

V and J are TRBV7-2 and TRBJ2-7; 10 bases match TRBD1. This CDR3 comprises 13 residues. The trim removed 5 bases at V and 6 bases at J, leaving 4 bases unmatched. From germline, CDR1 is SGHTA and CDR2 FQGNSA. CDR3 amino acids: CASSRQGAGEQYF. CDR3 bases: TGTGCCAGCAGCCGACAGGGGGCCGGCGAGCAGTACTTC.

This clone was recorded only once. This rearrangement joins TRBV7-8 to TRBJ2-5, with TRBD2 identical over 8 bases. V dropped 4 bases and J dropped 6; count of bases not matched to a gene: 13. Germline CDR1 reads SGHVS; CDR2 reads FQNEAQ. This CDR3 spans 16 amino acids. The CDR3 protein is CASSSWAGGDRQTQYF. CDR3 nucleotide sequence: TGTGCCAGCAGCTCGTGGGCGGGGGGCGACCGTCAGACCCAGTACTTC.

The J gene is TRBJ1-5, the V gene TRBV12-5; unclear D gene. The length of the CDR3 is 13 residues. Deletions cut 3 bases from V and 0 bases from J, with 3 bases between. Per germline, CDR1 LGHNT and CDR2 FRNRAP. The DNA of the CDR3 is TGTGCTAGTGGTTTCGGTAGCAATCAGCCCCAGCATTTT. Translation: CASGFGSNQPQHF.

The chain has TRBV4-1 and TRBJ1-5; TRBD1 agrees at 7 bases. The ends lost 2 bases at V and 0 bases at J; junction bases unmatched: 4. Germline V gene sequence: CDR1 MGHRA, CDR2 YSYEKL. The CDR3 covers 16 residues. The CDR3 DNA is TGCGCCAGCAGCCAAAGGGGACAGCCTAGCAATCAGCCCCAGCATTTT. As protein: CASSQRGQPSNQPQHF.

This chain links TRBV5-1 with TRBJ1-1; the match to TRBD1 covers 8 bases. After removal of 0 bases from V and 2 bases from J, the junction contained 3 bases not matched to a gene. The CDR3 contains 15 residues. Germline V gene sequence: CDR1 SGHRS, CDR2 YFSETQ. CDR3 protein: CASSLVGTGNTEAFF. CDR3 DNA sequence: TGCGCCAGCAGCTTGGTAGGGACAGGTAACACTGAAGCTTTCTTT.

This clone has just a few counts. This chain links TRBV18 with TRBJ2-7; 11 bases are a match to TRBD1. This CDR3 region has 15 residues. Germline-derived CDR1 and CDR2 are KGHSH and LQKENI. V lost 0 bases to trimming and J lost 6 bases; unmatched junction nucleotides: 4. The CDR3 sequence: CASSPPRTGGSEQYF. Here the CDR3 DNA reads TGTGCCAGCTCACCACCCCGGACAGGGGGCTCCGAGCAGTACTTC.

The chain uses TRBV19 and TRBJ1-4, with unresolved D. The CDR3 has 14 amino acids. The germline V gene encodes CDR1 LNHDA and CDR2 SQIVND (reference sequence). Trimming removed 10 bases from V and 7 bases from J, with 19 bases in between. CDR3 sequence (DNA): TGTGCCACCCAGCGGTCCCCCGGGCCTGAAAAACTGTTTTTT. The encoded protein is CATQRSPGPEKLFF.

The V and J genes are TRBV29-1 and TRBJ2-2, with D possibly TRBD2 on 5 matching bases. Per germline, CDR1 SQVTM and CDR2 ANQGSEA. V was cut by 6 bases and J by 2 bases, with 13 bases left in between. CDR3 size: 14 residues. As DNA, the CDR3 is TGCAGCGTCGTGGACTTTTTAAACACCGGGGAGCTGTTTTTT. It translates to CSVVDFLNTGELFF.